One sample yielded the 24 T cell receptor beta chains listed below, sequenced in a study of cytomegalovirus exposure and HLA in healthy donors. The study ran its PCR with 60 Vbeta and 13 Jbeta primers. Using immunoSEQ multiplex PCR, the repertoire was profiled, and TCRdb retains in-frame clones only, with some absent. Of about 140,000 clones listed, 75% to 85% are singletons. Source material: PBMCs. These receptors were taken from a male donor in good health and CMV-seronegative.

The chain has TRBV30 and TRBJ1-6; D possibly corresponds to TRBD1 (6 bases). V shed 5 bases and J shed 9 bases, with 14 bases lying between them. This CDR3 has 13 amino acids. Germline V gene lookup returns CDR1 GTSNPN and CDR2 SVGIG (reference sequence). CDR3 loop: CAWGTGPGSPLHF. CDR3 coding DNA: TGTGCCTGGGGAACAGGGCCGGGTTCACCCCTCCACTTT.

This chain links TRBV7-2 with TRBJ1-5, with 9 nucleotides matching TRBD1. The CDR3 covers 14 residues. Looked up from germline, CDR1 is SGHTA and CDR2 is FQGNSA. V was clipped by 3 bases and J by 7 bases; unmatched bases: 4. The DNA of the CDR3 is TGTGCCAGCAGCTTTAGACAGGGGGACCAGCCCCAGCATTTT. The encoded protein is CASSFRQGDQPQHF.

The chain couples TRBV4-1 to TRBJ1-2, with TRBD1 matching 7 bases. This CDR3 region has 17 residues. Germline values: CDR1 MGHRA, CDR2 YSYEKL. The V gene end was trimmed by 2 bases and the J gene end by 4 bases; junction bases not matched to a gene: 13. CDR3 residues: CASSQLHLQGMGYGYTF. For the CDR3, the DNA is TGCGCCAGCAGCCAACTTCATCTACAGGGGATGGGCTATGGCTACACCTTC.

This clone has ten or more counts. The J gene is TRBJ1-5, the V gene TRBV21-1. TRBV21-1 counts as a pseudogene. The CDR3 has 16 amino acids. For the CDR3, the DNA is TGTGCCAGCAGCAAAGAAGGAGGGGCCATAGGCCAGCCCCAGCATTTT. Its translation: CASSKEGGAIGQPQHF.

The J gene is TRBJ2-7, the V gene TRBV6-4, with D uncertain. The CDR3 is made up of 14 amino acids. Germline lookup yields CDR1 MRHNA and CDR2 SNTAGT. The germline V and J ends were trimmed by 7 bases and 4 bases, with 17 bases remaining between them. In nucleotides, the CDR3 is TGTGCCAGCATATCTGGCTGCACCCCATACGAGCAGTACTTC. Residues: CASISGCTPYEQYF.

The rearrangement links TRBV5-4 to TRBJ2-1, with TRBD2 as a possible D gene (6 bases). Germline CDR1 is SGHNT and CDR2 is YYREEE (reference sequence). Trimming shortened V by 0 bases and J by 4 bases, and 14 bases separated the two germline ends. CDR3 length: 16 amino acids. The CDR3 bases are TGTGCCAGCAGCTTGGCCAGCCTAGCGACATACAATGAGCAGTTCTTC. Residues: CASSLASLATYNEQFF.

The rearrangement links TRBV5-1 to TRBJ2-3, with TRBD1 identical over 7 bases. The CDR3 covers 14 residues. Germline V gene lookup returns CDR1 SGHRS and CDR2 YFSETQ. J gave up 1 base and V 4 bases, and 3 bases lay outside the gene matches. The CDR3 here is CASSRGTGTDTQYF. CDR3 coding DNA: TGCGCCAGCAGCCGTGGGACAGGCACAGATACGCAGTATTTT.

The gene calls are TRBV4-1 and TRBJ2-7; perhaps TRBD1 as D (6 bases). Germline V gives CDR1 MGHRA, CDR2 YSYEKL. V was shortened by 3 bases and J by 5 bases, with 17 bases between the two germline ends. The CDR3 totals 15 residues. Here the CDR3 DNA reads TGCGCCAGCAGCCATACAGGGAGAGATGACGACGAGCAGTACTTC. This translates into CASSHTGRDDDEQYF.

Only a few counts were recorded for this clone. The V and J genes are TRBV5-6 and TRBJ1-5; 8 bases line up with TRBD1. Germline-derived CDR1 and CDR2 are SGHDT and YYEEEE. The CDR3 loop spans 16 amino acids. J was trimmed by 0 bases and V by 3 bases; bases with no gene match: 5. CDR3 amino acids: CASSYWTGHSNQPQHF. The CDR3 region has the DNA TGTGCCAGCAGCTATTGGACAGGGCATAGCAATCAGCCCCAGCATTTT.

The CDR3 is CASSFLAVKHSPLHF. In DNA, the CDR3 is TGTGCCAGCAGCTTTTTAGCGGTTAAACATTCACCCCTCCACTTT. The rearrangement uses TRBV7-2 and TRBJ1-6; D gene ambiguous. With 3 bases removed from V and 8 bases from J, the gap between germline ends came to 14 bases. CDR3 length: 15 amino acids. CDR1 is SGHTA, CDR2 FQGNSA, per germline.

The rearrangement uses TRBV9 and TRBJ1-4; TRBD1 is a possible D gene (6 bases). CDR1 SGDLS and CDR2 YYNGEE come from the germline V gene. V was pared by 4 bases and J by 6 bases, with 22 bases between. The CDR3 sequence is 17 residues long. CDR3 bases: TGTGCCAGCAGCCTCCACCGGGGGGCATGTTCTTATGAAAAACTGTTTTTT. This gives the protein CASSLHRGACSYEKLFF.

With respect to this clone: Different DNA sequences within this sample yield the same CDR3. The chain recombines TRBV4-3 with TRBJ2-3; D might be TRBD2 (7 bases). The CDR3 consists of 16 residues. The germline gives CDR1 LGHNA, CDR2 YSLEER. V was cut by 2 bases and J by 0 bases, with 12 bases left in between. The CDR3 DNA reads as TGCGCCAGCAGCCAACGCGGGGGCCCTAGCACAGATACGCAGTATTTT. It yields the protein CASSQRGGPSTDTQYF.

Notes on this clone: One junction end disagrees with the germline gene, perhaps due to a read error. Here the CDR3 reads CSSSFDMNTEAFF. The CDR3 DNA reads TGTTCCAGCAGCTTTGACATGAACACTGAAGCTTTCTTT. This sequence joins TRBV7-9 and TRBJ1-1; no firm D call. CDR3 length: 13 residues. Germline CDR1 and CDR2: SEHNR and FQNEAQ (reference sequence).

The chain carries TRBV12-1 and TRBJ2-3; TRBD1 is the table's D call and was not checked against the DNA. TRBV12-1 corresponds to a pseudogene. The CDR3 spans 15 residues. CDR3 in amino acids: CASSFDRGSTDTQYF. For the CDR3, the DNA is TGTGCCAGCAGCTTTGACAGGGGAAGCACAGATACGCAGTATTTT.

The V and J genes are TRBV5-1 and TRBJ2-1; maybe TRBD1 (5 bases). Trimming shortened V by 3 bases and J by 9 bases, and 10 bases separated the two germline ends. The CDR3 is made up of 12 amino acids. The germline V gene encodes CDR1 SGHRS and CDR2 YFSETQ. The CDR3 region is CASSWQGGEQFF. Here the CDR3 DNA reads TGCGCCAGCAGCTGGCAGGGTGGTGAGCAGTTCTTC. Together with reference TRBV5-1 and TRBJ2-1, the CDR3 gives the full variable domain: KAGVTQTPRYLIKTRGQQVTLSCSPISGHRSVSWYQQTPGQGLQFLFEYFSETQRNKGNFPGRFSGRQFSNSRSEMNVSTLELGDSALYLCASSWQGGEQFFGPGTRLTVL.

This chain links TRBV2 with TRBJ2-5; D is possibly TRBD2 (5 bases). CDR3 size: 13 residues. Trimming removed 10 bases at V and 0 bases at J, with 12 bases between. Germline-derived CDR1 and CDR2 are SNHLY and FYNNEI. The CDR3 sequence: CATRESYQETQYF. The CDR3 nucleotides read TGTGCCACAAGGGAGAGTTACCAAGAGACCCAGTACTTC.

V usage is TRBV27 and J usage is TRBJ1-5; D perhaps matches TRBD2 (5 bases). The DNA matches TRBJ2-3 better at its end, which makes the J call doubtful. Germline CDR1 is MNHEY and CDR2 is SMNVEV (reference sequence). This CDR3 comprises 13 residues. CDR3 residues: CASREGFDQPQYF. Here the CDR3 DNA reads TGTGCCAGCAGAGAGGGATTTGATCAGCCCCAGTATTTT.

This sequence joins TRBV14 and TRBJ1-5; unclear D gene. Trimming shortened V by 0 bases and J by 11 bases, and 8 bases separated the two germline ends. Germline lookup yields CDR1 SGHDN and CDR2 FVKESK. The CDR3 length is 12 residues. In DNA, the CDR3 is TGTGCCAGCAGCCAAGATCGGGGAGCCCAGCATTTT. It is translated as CASSQDRGAQHF.

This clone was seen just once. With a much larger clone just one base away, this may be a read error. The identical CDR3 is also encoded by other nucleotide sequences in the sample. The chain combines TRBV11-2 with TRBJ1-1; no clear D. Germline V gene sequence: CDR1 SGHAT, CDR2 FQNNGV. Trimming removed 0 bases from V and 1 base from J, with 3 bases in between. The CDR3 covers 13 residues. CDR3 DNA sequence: TGTGCCAGCAGCTTAGACAGGAACACTGAAGCTTTCTTT. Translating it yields CASSLDRNTEAFF.

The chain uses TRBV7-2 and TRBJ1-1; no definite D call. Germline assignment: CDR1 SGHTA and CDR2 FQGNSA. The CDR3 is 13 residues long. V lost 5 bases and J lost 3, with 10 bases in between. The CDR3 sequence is CASSERQYTEAFF. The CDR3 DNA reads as TGTGCCAGCAGCGAGAGGCAGTACACTGAAGCTTTCTTT.

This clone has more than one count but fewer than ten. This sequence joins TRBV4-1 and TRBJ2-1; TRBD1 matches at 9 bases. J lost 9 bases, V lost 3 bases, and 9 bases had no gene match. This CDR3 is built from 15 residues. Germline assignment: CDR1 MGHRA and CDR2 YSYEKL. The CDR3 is CASSHPGTGRIEQFF. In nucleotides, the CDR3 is TGCGCCAGCAGCCACCCCGGGACAGGGAGGATTGAGCAGTTCTTC.

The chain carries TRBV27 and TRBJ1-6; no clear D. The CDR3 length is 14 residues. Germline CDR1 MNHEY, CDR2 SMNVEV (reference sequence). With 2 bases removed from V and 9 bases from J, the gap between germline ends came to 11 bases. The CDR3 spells CASSLRGIGSPLHF. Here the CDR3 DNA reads TGTGCCAGCAGTTTACGAGGGATTGGTTCACCCCTCCACTTT.

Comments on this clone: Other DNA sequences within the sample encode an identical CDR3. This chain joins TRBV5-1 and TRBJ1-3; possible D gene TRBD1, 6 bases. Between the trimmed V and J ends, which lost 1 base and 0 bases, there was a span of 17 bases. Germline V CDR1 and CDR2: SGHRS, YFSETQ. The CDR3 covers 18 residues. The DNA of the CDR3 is TGCGCCAGCAGCTTGTACCCCGAACAGGGCAGCTCTGGAAACACCATATATTTT. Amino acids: CASSLYPEQGSSGNTIYF.

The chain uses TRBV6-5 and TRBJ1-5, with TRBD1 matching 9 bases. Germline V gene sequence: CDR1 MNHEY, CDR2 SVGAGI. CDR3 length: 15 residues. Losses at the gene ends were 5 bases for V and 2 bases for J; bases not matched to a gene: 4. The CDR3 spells CASSSGTGRNQPQHF. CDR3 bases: TGTGCCAGCAGTAGCGGGACAGGGCGCAATCAGCCCCAGCATTTT.